This TCR beta chain was captured by sequencing in a study of blood T cell repertoires in COVID-19. About the study: The analysed material was cDNA or gDNA that came from T cells, B-cell-depleted T cells, or PBMCs.

Sequencing used immunoSEQ multiplex PCR; TCRdb keeps in-frame clones, though not all of them. The sample shows around 190,000 clones, more than 75% of them seen only once. The CDR3 length is 13 residues. The ends were cut back, 6 bases at V and 0 bases at J, with 12 bases in the middle. Per germline, CDR1 SQVTM and CDR2 ANQGSEA. While infection was still active, Seattle patients were enrolled and then followed longitudinally. This clone was detected only once. This TCR was recovered from a woman aged 40 to 50 with COVID-19, enrolled during active disease. The gene calls are TRBV29-1 and TRBJ2-7; maybe TRBD1 (6 bases). The sequencing input was peripheral blood. CDR3 in DNA: TGCAGCGTGATTCGGGACAACTCCTACGAGCAGTACTTC. Translating it yields CSVIRDNSYEQYF.